This T cell receptor (beta chain) derives from a study of T-cell reconstitution after alpha-beta-depleted transplantation in children. Overall study results and limits: Recipient T cells and thymic progenitors that survived gave rise to the high TCRbeta diversity observed at day 60 in some patients.

For this clonotype: Antigen: not known.

From germline, CDR1 is SGHAT and CDR2 FQNNGV. The V segment lost 5 bases and the J segment 3 bases; nucleotides outside the gene matches: 13. There are 19 residues in the CDR3. TCRbeta library preparation incorporated unique molecular identifiers. Each CDR3 protein gets one entry after TCRdb re-called the PCR reads with MiXCR. There are some 600,000 distinct CDR3 sequences in the sample; 10% to 15% occur only once, and around 2.2% lies in the top ten. This chain joins TRBV11-2 and TRBJ2-3; 14 nucleotides line up with TRBD2. This clonotype was sampled from a male patient under 18 who had a stem cell transplant for acute myeloid leukemia, so the T cells may come from the graft donor. This material consisted of PBMCs, mostly from graft donor cells, taken 360 days after TCRalphabeta/CD19-depleted stem cell transplant. The CDR3 bases are TGTGCCAGCAGCCGACTAGCGGGAGGGCCAAGAGGGTGGACAGATACGCAGTATTTT. Protein product: CASSRLAGGPRGWTDTQYF.